This T cell receptor (beta chain) emerged from a study of early T cells in non-severe SARS-CoV-2 infection. Study details: Unsorted whole blood bulk RNA was sequenced, with unpaired chains. General observations from the study: Missing private and CD4 specificities, VDJdb matching favored anti-spike CD8 responses.

Turning to this clonotype: Its antigen is undetermined.

Individually, cDNA molecules had unique molecular identifiers attached to them. MiXCR, run by TCRdb on the 5' RACE reads, gives a single entry per CDR3 protein. This table holds 90,000 or so distinct CDR3 sequences, more than 12% found once. This receptor was identified in an adult who was a healthcare worker with PCR-confirmed SARS-CoV-2 infection or an uninfected control (not recorded which). Sequenced sample: whole blood.

The CDR3 loop is CASRYTGKAFF. As DNA, the CDR3 is TGTGCCAGCAGATACACGGGGAAAGCTTTCTTT. The chain links TRBV28 to TRBJ1-1; D gene uncertain. The CDR3 loop spans 11 amino acids. Germline loops: CDR1 MDHEN, CDR2 SYDVKM. Trimming stripped 6 bases from V and 9 bases from J, with 11 bases between.